This entry describes one T cell receptor beta chain. This specimen comes from a study of blood T cell repertoires in COVID-19. Overall study: COVID-19 samples, acute and convalescent, were from the United States, Italy and Spain. Sample material is recorded as cDNA or gDNA derived from T cells, B-cell-depleted T cells, or PBMCs.

Authors' analysis steps: Reference gene primers were amplified, and this amplification served to estimate nucleated cell counts. Sequencing was performed with immunoSEQ multiplex PCR; in TCRdb, only in-frame clones are kept and a portion is missing. The D gene and trimming were derived from the DNA, and the V and J assignments and clone size from that table. The table includes some 73,000 clones, roughly three quarters detected once. Seattle's enrolled individuals joined amid active infection and were then monitored longitudinally. This CDR3 spans 20 amino acids. Germline V gene data show CDR1 as LGHNA and CDR2 as YSLEER. The germline V and J ends were trimmed by 0 bases and 3 bases, with 24 bases remaining between them.

The receptor was derived from a man aged 70 or older with COVID-19, enrolled during active disease. Sequenced input: peripheral blood. The chain is built from TRBV4-3 and TRBJ2-1; a possible D gene is TRBD2 (6 bases). The CDR3 here is CASSQDLSVGTQTYYNEQFF. In DNA, the CDR3 is TGCGCCAGCAGCCAAGATCTTAGTGTGGGGACTCAAACATACTACAATGAGCAGTTCTTC.